This is a list of T cell receptor beta chains from one sample in a study of blood T cell repertoires in COVID-19. Clones were sequenced by immunoSEQ multiplex PCR, and TCRdb holds only the in-frame ones, with some missing. The profile shows 40,000 or so clones, approximately 85% of them singletons. The specimen was peripheral blood. These receptors were collected from a human donor in a cohort sampled during active COVID-19. The conserved cysteine and the conserved F or W are not part of the CDR3 here.

>TRBV28|12|TRBJ2-7
ASSLYPETNEQY
>TRBV5-4|13|TRBJ2-3
ASSRDSPKADTQY
>TRBV5-6|11|TRBJ1-1
ASSPGQATEAF
>TRBV6-6|15|TRBJ2-5
ASSRVLAGESQETQY
>TRBV6-5|12|TRBJ2-5
ASGGRRGGETQY
>TRBV27|15|TRBJ2-7
ASRKGFGTGLTYEQY
>TRBV3-1/TRBV3-2|12|TRBJ2-7
ASSQPGGGYEQY
>TRBV5-1|13|TRBJ2-3
ASSLSGTGADTQY
>TRBV6-6|15|TRBJ2-2
ASSQTSGGRDTGELF
>TRBV18|11|TRBJ2-3
ASSPPGVDTQY
>TRBV29-1|11|TRBJ2-1
SVRLGSYNEQF
>TRBV9|13|TRBJ2-7
ASSPQGTGHYEQY
>TRBV4-1|14|TRBJ2-7
ASSQSPGTMPREQY
>TRBV4-2|14|TRBJ2-3
ASSPGASGTTDTQY
>TRBV2|12|TRBJ2-3
ASSDAGGWDTQY
>TRBV6-5|12|TRBJ2-7
ASSTGQVIYEQY
>TRBV28|12|TRBJ2-7
ASSSDRGRSEQY
>TRBV5-8|12|TRBJ2-7
ASSPGRVPYEQY
>TRBV7-8|12|TRBJ1-5
ASSLRQSNQPQH
>TRBV28|12|TRBJ2-5
ASSPKGGGKTQY
>TRBV25-1|13|TRBJ2-2
ASSDLAGPSGELF
>TRBV21-1|15|TRBJ2-5
ASSSPGQGSAGETQY
>TRBV4-1|12|TRBJ1-2
ASSQATGGDGYT
>TRBV24-1|16|TRBJ2-2
ATSATPSSGGAIGELF
>TRBV27|12|TRBJ1-6
ASSLEAGYSPLH
>TRBV6-5|11|TRBJ2-3
ASSDRGGDTQY
>TRBV4-1|13|TRBJ1-2
ASSPVSLTHYGYT
>TRBV4-3|14|TRBJ2-4
ASSQGGGLAKNIQY
>TRBV7-9|10|TRBJ2-7
ASSFRGNEQY
>TRBV7-6|12|TRBJ2-5
ASSLVGVSETQY
>TRBV7-3|15|TRBJ2-2
ASSLRSQGSNTGELF
>TRBV5-1|11|TRBJ2-5
ASSGTGQETQY
>TRBV5-8|12|TRBJ2-3
ASSLVGAPDTQY
>TRBV19|11|TRBJ2-1
ASKGLPYNEQF
>TRBV4-2|14|TRBJ2-1
ASSQAGTSGGDEQF
>TRBV3-1/TRBV3-2|14|TRBJ2-5
ASSQEAGGLQETQY
>TRBV27|12|TRBJ2-7
ASRVPRGKNEQY
>TRBV7-2|13|TRBJ2-2
ASSRGGADTGELF
>TRBV27|11|TRBJ1-2
ASSKQSSGGYT
>TRBV10-2|12|TRBJ1-5
ASSSGTGGAAQH
>TRBV6-5|13|TRBJ2-7
ASSTIAIGSREQY
>TRBV18|12|TRBJ2-3
ASSPPARLDTQY
>TRBV6-5|11|TRBJ2-1
ASRGTGRNEQF
>TRBV5-4|13|TRBJ1-2
ASSLVGQQAEGYT
>TRBV14|12|TRBJ1-1
ASSQIGGGTEAF
>TRBV4-3|15|TRBJ2-6
ASSQDPGGRSTNVLT
>TRBV7-9|12|TRBJ1-2
ASSLANGVGGYT